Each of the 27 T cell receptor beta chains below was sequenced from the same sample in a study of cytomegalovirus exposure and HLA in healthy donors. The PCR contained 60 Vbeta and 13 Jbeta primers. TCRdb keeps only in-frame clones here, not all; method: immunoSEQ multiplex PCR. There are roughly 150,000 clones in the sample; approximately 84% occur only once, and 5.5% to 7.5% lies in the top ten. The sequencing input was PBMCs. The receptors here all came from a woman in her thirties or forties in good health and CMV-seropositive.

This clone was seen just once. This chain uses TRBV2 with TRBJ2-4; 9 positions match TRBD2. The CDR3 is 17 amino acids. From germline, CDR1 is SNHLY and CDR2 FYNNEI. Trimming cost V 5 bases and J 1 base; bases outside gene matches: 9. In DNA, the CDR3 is TGTGCCAGCAGTCCTGGCGGGGGGGCCTGGGCCAAAAACATTCAGTACTTC. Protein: CASSPGGGAWAKNIQYF.

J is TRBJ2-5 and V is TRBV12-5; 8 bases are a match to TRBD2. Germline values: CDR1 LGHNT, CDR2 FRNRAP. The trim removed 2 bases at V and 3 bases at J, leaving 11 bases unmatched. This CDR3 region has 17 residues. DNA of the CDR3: TGTGCTAGTGGTTTGACCCTCAAAGCGGGGGAGGAAGAGACCCAGTACTTC. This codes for CASGLTLKAGEEETQYF.

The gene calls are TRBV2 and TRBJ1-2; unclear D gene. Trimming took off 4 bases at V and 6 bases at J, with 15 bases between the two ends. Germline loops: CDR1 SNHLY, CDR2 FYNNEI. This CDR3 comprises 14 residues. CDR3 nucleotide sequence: TGTGCCAGCAGTGTAGGCCCCCCGGGAAATGGCTACACCTTC. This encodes CASSVGPPGNGYTF. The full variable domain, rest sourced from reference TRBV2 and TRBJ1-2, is EPEVTQTPSHQVTQMGQEVILRCVPISNHLYFYWYRQILGQKVEFLVSFYNNEISEKSEIFDDQFSVERPDGSNFTLKIRSTKLEDSAMYFCASSVGPPGNGYTFGSGTRLTVV.

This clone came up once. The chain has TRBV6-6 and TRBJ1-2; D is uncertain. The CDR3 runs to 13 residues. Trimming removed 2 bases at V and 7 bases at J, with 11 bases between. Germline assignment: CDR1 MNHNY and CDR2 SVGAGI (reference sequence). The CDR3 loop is CASSYVESSGYTF. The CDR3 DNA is TGTGCCAGCAGTTACGTGGAGTCGAGTGGCTACACCTTC.

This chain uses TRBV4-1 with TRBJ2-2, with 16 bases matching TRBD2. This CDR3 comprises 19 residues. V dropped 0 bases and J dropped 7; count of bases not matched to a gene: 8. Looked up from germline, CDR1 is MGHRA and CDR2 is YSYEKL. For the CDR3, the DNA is TGCGCCAGCAGCCAAGAACGGGGACTAGCGGGGGGGCAGGGCGGGGAGCTGTTTTTT. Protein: CASSQERGLAGGQGGELFF.

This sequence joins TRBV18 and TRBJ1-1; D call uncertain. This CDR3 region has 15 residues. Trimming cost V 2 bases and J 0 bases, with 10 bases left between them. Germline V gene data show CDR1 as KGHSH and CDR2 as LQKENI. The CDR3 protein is CASSPGAGMNTEAFF. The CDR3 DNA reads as TGTGCCAGCTCACCAGGCGCAGGTATGAACACTGAAGCTTTCTTT. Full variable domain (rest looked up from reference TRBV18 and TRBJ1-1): NAGVMQNPRHLVRRRGQEARLRCSPMKGHSHVYWYRQLPEEGLKFMVYLQKENIIDESGMPKERFSAEFPKEGPSILRIQQVVRGDSAAYFCASSPGAGMNTEAFFGQGTRLTVV.

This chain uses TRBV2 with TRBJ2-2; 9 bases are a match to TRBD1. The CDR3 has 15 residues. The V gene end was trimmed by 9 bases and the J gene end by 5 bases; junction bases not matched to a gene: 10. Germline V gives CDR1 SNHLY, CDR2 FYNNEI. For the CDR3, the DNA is TGTGCCAGAAACCCGGGACAGGGTCAGACCGGGGAGCTGTTTTTT. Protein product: CARNPGQGQTGELFF.

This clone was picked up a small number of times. CDR3: CASNQGGRSDGYTF. DNA for the CDR3: TGTGCCAGCAATCAAGGGGGCCGTTCTGATGGCTACACCTTC. The rearrangement uses TRBV28 and TRBJ1-2, with 7 bases lining up with TRBD1. There are 14 residues in the CDR3. Germline-derived CDR1 and CDR2 are MDHEN and SYDVKM. The junction had 11 bases not matched to a gene; V was cut back by 7 bases and J by 6 bases.

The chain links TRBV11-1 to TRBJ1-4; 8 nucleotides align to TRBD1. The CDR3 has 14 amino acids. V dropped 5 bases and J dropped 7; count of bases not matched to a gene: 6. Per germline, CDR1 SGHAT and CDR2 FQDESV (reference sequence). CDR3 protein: CASSQDRVGEKLFF. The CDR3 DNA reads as TGTGCCAGCAGCCAGGACAGGGTCGGTGAAAAACTGTTTTTT.

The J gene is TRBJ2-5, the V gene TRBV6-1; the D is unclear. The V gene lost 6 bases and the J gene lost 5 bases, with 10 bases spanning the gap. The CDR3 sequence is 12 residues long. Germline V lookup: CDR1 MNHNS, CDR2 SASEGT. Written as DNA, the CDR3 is TGTGCCAGCAGCCAACTTCCCGAGACCCAGTACTTC. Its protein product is CASSQLPETQYF.

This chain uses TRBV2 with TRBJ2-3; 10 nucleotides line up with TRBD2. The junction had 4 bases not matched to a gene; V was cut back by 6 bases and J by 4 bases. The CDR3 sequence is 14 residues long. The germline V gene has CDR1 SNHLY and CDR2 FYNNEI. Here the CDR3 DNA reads TGTGCCAGCAGCCCAACTAGCGGGGCAGATACGCAGTATTTT. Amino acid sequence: CASSPTSGADTQYF.

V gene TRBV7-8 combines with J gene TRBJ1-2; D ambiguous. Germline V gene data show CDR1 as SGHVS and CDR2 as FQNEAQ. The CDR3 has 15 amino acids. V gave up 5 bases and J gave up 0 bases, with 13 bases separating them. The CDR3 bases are TGTGCCAGCAGCCCCATGAGAGGAGCTAACTATGGCTACACCTTC. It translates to CASSPMRGANYGYTF. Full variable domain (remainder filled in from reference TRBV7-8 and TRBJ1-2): GAGVSQSPRYKVAKRGQDVALRCDPISGHVSLFWYQQALGQGPEFLTYFQNEAQLDKSGLPSDRFFAERPEGSVSTLKIQRTQQEDSAVYLCASSPMRGANYGYTFGSGTRLTVV.

Written as DNA, the CDR3 is TGTGCCTGGAAATATTCTTACACTGGGGCCAACGTCCTGACTTTC. Its protein is CAWKYSYTGANVLTF. The rearrangement joins TRBV30 to TRBJ2-6; no reliable D call. The germline V gene has CDR1 GTSNPN and CDR2 SVGIG (reference sequence). Trimming removed 4 bases at V and 2 bases at J, with 12 bases between. CDR3 size: 15 residues.

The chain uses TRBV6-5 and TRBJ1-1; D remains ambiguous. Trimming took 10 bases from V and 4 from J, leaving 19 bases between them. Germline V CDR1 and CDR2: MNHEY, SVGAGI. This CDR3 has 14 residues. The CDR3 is CAIFPSGIATEAFF. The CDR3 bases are TGTGCCATCTTCCCAAGCGGAATAGCCACTGAAGCTTTCTTT.

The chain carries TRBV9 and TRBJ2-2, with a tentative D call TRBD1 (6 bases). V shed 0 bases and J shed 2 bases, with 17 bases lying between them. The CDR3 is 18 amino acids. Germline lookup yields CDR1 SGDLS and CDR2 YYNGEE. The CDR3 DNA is TGTGCCAGCAGCGTAGGGCTTTCCAGGGGCCAAAACACCGGGGAGCTGTTTTTT. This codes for CASSVGLSRGQNTGELFF.

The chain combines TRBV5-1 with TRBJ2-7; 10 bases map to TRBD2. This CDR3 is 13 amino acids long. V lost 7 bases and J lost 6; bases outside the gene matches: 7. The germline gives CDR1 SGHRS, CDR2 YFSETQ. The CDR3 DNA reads TGCGCCAGCGGATTAGCGGGGGGCCGCGAGCAGTACTTC. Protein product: CASGLAGGREQYF.

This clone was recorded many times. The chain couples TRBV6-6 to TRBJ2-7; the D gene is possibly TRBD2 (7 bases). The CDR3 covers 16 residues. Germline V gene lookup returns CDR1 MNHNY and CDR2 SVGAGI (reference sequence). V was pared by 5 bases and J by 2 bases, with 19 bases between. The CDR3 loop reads CASSPSRGALAYEQYF. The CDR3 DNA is TGTGCCAGCAGTCCATCCCGGGGGGCCTTAGCCTACGAGCAGTACTTC.

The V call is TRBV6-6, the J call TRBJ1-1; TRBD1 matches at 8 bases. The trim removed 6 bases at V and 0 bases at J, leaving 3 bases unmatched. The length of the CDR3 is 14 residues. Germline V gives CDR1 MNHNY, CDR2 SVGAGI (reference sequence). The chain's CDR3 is CASSYRGMNTEAFF. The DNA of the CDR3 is TGTGCCAGCAGCTACAGGGGGATGAACACTGAAGCTTTCTTT.

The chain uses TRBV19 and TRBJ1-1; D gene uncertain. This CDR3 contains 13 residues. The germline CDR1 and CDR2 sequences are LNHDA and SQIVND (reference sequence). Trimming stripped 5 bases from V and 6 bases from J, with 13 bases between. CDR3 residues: CASSSPGPAEAFF. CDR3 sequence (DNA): TGTGCCAGTAGTTCGCCGGGTCCCGCTGAAGCTTTCTTT.

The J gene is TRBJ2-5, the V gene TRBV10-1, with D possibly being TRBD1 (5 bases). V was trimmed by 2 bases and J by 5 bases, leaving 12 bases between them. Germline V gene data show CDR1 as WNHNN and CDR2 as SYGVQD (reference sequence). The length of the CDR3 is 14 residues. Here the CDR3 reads CASSETTGFETQYF. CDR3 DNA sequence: TGCGCCAGCAGTGAGACTACAGGTTTTGAGACCCAGTACTTC.

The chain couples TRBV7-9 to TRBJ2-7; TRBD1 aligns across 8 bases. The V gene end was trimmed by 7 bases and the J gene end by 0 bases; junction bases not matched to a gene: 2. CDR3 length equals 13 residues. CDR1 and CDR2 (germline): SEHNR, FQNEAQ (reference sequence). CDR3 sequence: CASNTGGSYEQYF. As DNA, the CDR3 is TGTGCCAGCAACACAGGGGGCTCCTACGAGCAGTACTTC.

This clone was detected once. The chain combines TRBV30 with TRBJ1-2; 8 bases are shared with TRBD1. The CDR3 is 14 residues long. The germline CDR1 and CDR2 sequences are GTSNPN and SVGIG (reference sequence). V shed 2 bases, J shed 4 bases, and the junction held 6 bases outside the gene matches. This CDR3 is CAWSYTGGGYGYTF. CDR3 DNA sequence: TGTGCCTGGAGTTATACAGGGGGGGGCTATGGCTACACCTTC.

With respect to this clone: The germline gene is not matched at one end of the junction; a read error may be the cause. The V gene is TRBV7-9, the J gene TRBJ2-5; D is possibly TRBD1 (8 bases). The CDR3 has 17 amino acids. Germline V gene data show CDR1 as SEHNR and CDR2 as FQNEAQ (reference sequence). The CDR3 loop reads CSSSSGTGSPSEETQYF. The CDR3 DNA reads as TGTTCCAGCAGCAGCGGGACAGGAAGTCCAAGCGAGGAGACCCAGTACTTC.

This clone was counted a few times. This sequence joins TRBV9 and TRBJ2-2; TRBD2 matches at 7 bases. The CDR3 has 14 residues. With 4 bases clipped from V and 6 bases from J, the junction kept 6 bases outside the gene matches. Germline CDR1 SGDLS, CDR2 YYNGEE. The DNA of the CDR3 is TGTGCCAGCAGCCGGACTAGAGTCCCCGGGGAGCTGTTTTTT. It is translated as CASSRTRVPGELFF.

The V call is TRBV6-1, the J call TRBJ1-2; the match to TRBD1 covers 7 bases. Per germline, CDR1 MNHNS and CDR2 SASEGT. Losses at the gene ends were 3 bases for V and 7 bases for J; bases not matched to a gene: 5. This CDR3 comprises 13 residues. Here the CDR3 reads CASSDRDSSGYTF. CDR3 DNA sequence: TGTGCCAGCAGTGACCGGGACAGCAGTGGCTACACCTTC.

In DNA, the CDR3 is TGTGCCAGCAGCGTCGAACCTAGCTCCTACAATGAGCAGTTCTTC. Residues: CASSVEPSSYNEQFF. The rearrangement joins TRBV9 to TRBJ2-1; D unresolved. The CDR3 totals 15 residues. CDR1 is SGDLS and CDR2 is YYNGEE in the germline V gene. Trimming cost V 2 bases and J 0 bases, with 9 bases left between them.

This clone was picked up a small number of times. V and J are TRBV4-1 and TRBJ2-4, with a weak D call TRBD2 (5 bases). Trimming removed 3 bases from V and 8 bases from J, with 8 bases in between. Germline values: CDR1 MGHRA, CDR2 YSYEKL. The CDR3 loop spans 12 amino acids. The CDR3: CASSQEVDIQYF. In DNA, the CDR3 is TGCGCCAGCAGCCAGGAGGTTGACATTCAGTACTTC.